These 6 T cell receptor beta chains originate from one sample sequenced in a study of blood T cell repertoires in COVID-19. Here immunoSEQ multiplex PCR was the method, and the copy in TCRdb shows in-frame clones only, minus some. The table lists approximately 90,000 clones, roughly 83% of them singletons. The sample was peripheral blood. All receptors derive from an elderly woman with active or convalescent COVID-19.

The rearrangement links TRBV29-1 to TRBJ1-4, with TRBD1 as a possible D gene (6 bases). V was trimmed by 6 bases and J by 3 bases, leaving 11 bases between them. Germline V gene sequence: CDR1 SQVTM, CDR2 ANQGSEA. This CDR3 contains 13 residues. This CDR3 is CSVSGEANEKLFF. CDR3 nucleotide sequence: TGCAGCGTATCAGGGGAAGCTAATGAAAAACTGTTTTTT. The complete variable domain, with remaining parts taken from reference TRBV29-1 and TRBJ1-4, reads SAVISQKPSRDICQRGTSLTIQCQVDSQVTMMFWYRQQPGQSLTLIATANQGSEATYESGFVIDKFPISRPNLTFSTLTVSNMSPEDSSIYLCSVSGEANEKLFFGSGTQLSVL.

This sequence joins TRBV28 and TRBJ1-5, with 7 positions matching TRBD1. The CDR3 extends over 14 amino acids. Trimming took 7 bases from V and 4 from J; bases not matched to a gene: 7. Germline CDR1 MDHEN, CDR2 SYDVKM. The CDR3 region has the DNA TGTGCCAGCAACTCACAGGGGTGGAATCAGCCCCAGCATTTT. It yields the protein CASNSQGWNQPQHF.

The chain employs TRBV13 and TRBJ2-5; 8 nucleotides line up with TRBD2. The V gene end was trimmed by 2 bases and the J gene end by 3 bases; junction bases not matched to a gene: 5. The CDR3 is made up of 15 amino acids. Per germline, CDR1 PRHDT and CDR2 FYEKMQ (reference sequence). CDR3 protein: CASSLRSAGEETQYF. CDR3 sequence (DNA): TGTGCCAGCAGCTTACGGTCAGCGGGAGAAGAGACCCAGTACTTC.

The V gene is TRBV3-1 (or the pseudogene TRBV3-2), the J gene TRBJ2-1; maybe TRBD1 (6 bases). The germline V and J ends were trimmed by 4 bases and 7 bases, with 11 bases remaining between them. The CDR3 length is 13 residues. Germline V gene lookup returns CDR1 LGHDT and CDR2 YNNKEL (reference sequence). DNA of the CDR3: TGTGCCAGCAGCCGGGCAGGGGAGAATGAGCAGTTCTTC. Its protein is CASSRAGENEQFF.

CDR3 sequence: CASGPGTLIYEQYF. Here the CDR3 DNA reads TGTGCCAGTGGGCCCGGGACACTAATTTACGAGCAGTACTTC. The V and J genes are TRBV19 and TRBJ2-7; D may be TRBD1 (6 bases). The germline CDR1 and CDR2 sequences are LNHDA and SQIVND (reference sequence). V lost 8 bases and J 4 bases, leaving 18 bases between the germline ends. The CDR3 covers 14 residues.

The V and J genes are TRBV7-3 and TRBJ1-1; D gene unclear. Deletions cut 5 bases from V and 4 bases from J, with 11 bases between. CDR1 and CDR2 (germline): SGHTA, FQGTGA. The CDR3 sequence is 13 residues long. CDR3 region: CASSPSPSTEAFF. The CDR3 nucleotides are TGTGCCAGCAGCCCTTCTCCCAGCACTGAAGCTTTCTTT. Together with reference TRBV7-3 and TRBJ1-1, the CDR3 gives the full variable domain: GAGVSQTPSNKVTEKGKYVELRCDPISGHTALYWYRQSLGQGPEFLIYFQGTGAADDSGLPNDRFFAVRPEGSVSTLKIQRTERGDSAVYLCASSPSPSTEAFFGQGTRLTVV.